This T cell receptor (beta chain) was sequenced during a study of T cell clonotyping in hematopoietic cell transplantation. Findings and limits, study-wide: Recipient TCR diversity dropped after transplant; expanded clonotypes rose from day 30 to 180.

The CDR3 extends over 16 amino acids. Germline-derived CDR1 and CDR2 are LNHDA and SQIVND (reference sequence). The V end lost 6 bases, the J end lost 1 base, and 16 bases lay between the germline ends. Sequenced by immunoSEQ multiplex PCR; TCRdb stores in-frame clones only, minus some. The profile shows around 14,000 clones, around three fifths of them singletons. This clone has a handful of counts. The antigen remains undetermined. This receptor was obtained from a human donor who either received an allogeneic hematopoietic cell transplant for a myeloid malignancy or was a related donor (not recorded which). Some clones in this sample may be carry-over from other donors' samples. The specimen sequenced was PBMCs. The chain uses TRBV19 and TRBJ1-3; D perhaps matches TRBD1 (6 bases). The CDR3 DNA sequence: TGTGCCAGTAGCTTGCGCCAGGGGACTTCTGGAAACACCATATATTTT. Residues: CASSLRQGTSGNTIYF.